This T cell receptor beta chain emerged from a study of blood T cell repertoires in COVID-19. The CDR3 consists of 16 residues. Looked up from germline, CDR1 is MDHEN and CDR2 is SYDVKM. V lost 7 bases, J lost 6 bases, and 14 bases stayed unmatched. This table comes from immunoSEQ multiplex PCR, and its TCRdb copy is limited to in-frame clones, with some not included. Of approximately 270,000 clones in the sample, around 81% are singletons; the top ten hold about a sixth. The receptor comes from a person aged 65 to 79 with COVID-19, enrolled during active disease. The source material was peripheral blood. V is TRBV28 and J is TRBJ1-5, with 8 bases that match TRBD1. The CDR3, as DNA: TGTGCCAGCATTAATATAGCAGGGGGCGCAGGTCAGCCCCAGCATTTT. This translates into CASINIAGGAGQPQHF.